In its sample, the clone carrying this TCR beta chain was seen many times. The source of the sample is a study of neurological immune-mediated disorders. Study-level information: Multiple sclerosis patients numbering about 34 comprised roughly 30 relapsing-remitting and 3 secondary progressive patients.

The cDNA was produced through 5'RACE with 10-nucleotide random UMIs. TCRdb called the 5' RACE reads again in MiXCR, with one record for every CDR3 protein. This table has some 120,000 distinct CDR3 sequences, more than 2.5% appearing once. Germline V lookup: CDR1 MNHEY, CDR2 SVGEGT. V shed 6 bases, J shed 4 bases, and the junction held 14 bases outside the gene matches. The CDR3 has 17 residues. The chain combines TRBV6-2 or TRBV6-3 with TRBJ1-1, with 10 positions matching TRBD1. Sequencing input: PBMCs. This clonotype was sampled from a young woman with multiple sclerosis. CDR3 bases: TGTGCCAGCAGAAGGCACCGGGACAGGGGATCGGCCACTGAAGCTTTCTTT. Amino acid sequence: CASRRHRDRGSATEAFF.